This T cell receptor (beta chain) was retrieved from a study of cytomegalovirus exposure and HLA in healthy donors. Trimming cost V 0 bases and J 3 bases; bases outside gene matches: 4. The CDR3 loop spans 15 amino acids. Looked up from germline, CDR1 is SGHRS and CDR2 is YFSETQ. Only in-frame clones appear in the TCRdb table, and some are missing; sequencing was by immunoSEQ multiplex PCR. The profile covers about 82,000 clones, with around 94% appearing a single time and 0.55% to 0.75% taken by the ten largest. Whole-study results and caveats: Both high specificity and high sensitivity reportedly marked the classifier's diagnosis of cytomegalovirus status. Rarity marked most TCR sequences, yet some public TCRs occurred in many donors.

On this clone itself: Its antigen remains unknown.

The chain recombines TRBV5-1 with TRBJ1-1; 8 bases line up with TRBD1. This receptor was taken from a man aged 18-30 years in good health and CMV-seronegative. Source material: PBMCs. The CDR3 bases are TGCGCCAGCAGCTTGGGGACAGGGTTGGACACTGAAGCTTTCTTT. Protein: CASSLGTGLDTEAFF.